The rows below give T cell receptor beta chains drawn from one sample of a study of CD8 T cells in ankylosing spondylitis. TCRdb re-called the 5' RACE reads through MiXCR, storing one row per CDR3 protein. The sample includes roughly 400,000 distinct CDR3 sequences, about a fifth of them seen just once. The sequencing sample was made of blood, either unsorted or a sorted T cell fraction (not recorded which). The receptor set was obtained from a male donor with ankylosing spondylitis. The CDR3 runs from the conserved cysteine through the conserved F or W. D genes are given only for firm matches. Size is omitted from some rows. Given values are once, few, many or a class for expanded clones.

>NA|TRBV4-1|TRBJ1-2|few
TGCGCCAGCAGCCAACCCGAGAGGGGGTATGGCTACACCTTC
CASSQPERGYGYTF
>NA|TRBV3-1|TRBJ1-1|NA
TGTGCCAGCAGCCCGCCTCGGCGGAAGAACACTGAAGCTTTCTTT
CASSPPRRKNTEAFF
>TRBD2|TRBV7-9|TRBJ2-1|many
TGCGGGAGCGGGAGATTCATCGAGCAGTTCTTC
CGSGRFIEQFF
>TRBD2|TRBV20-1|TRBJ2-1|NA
TGCAGTGCTAGGACTAGCGGGAGATCCTATGAGCAGTTCTTC
CSARTSGRSYEQFF
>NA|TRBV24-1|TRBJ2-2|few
TGTGCCACCAGTGGAGGGTACGCGAACACCGGGGAGCTGTTTTTT
CATSGGYANTGELFF
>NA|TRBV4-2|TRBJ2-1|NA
TGTGCCAGCAGCCAGGGGGGAGCGCTCGCCTACAATGAGCAGTTCTTC
CASSQGGALAYNEQFF
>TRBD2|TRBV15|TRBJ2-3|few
TGTGCCACCAGCCGGGGACTAGCGGGGATCACAGATACGCAGTATTTT
CATSRGLAGITDTQYF
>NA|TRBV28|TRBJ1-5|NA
TGTGCCAGCAGTTGGACAGCTCCGAATCAGCCCCAGCATTTT
CASSWTAPNQPQHF
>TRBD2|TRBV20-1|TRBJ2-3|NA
TGCAGTGCTAGAGTCCCTAGCGGCAGCACAGATACGCAGTATTTT
CSARVPSGSTDTQYF
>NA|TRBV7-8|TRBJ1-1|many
TGTGCCAGCAGCTTAGGCATGAACACTGAAGCTTTCTTT
CASSLGMNTEAFF
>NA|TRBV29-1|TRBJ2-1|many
TGCAGCGTTGAAGATCGGTCAGGCGGACGGAATGAGCAGTTCTTC
CSVEDRSGGRNEQFF
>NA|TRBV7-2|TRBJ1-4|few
TGTGCCAGCAGCTTAGACGGAGGATTTAATGAAAAACTGTTTTTT
CASSLDGGFNEKLFF
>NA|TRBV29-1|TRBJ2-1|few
TGCAGCGCCCTGTTGGGGGCGCAGTTCTTC
CSALLGAQFF
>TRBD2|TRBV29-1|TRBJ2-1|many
TGCAGCGTTGAGTTCGGGAGGGTCGGGATCTTC
CSVEFGRVGIF
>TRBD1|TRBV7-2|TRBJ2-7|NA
TGTGCCAGCAGCTTAGATGGACAGGCTTACGAGCAGTACTTC
CASSLDGQAYEQYF
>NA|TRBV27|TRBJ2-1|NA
TGTGCCAGCAGTTTATCCCCTGGTACCTACAATGAGCAGTTCTTC
CASSLSPGTYNEQFF
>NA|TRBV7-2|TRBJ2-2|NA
TGTGCCAGCAGTCGCACGGGAGATTCGGCCACCGGGGAGCTGTTTTTT
CASSRTGDSATGELFF
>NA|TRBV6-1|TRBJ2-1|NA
TGTGCCAGCAGTGAAGATTCCCTTAGCAATGAGCAGTTCTTC
CASSEDSLSNEQFF
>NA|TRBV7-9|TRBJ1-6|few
TGTGCCAGCAGCTTTTCGGGGTTGGAATCACCCCTCCACTTT
CASSFSGLESPLHF
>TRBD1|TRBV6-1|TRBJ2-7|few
TGTGCCGTGGGGGACAGGGGATCCTACGAGCAGTACTTC
CAVGDRGSYEQYF
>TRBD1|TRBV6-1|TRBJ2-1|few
TGTGCCAGCAGCCGGACAGGGGAGCGGTTGCGGGGGTCCTACAATGAGCAGTTCTTC
CASSRTGERLRGSYNEQFF
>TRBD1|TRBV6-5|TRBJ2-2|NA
TGTGCCAGCAGTTACGACAGGGGGGGGGTGACCACCGGGGAGCTGTTTTTT
CASSYDRGGVTTGELFF
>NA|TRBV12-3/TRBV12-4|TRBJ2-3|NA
TGTGCCAGCAGTCACTCCTCAGATACGCAGTATTTT
CASSHSSDTQYF
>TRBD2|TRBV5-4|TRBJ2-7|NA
TGTGCCAGCAGCTTGGGTTTAGCGGGAACAAACTACGAGCAGTACTTC
CASSLGLAGTNYEQYF
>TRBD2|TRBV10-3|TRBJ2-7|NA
TGTGCCATCAGTTTCCTTGGGGGGGACTCCGAGCAGTACTTC
CAISFLGGDSEQYF
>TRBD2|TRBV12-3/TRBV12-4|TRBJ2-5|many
TGTGCCAGCAGTCCGGGTAGCGGGAGGGCCGGAGAGACCCAGTACTTC
CASSPGSGRAGETQYF
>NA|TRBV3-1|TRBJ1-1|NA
TGTGCCAGCAGCCGAGCAAGGGGGTCTGAAGCTTTCTTT
CASSRARGSEAFF